This T cell receptor (beta chain) was identified during a study of cytomegalovirus exposure and HLA in healthy donors. This clone was counted only a few times. Its antigen is still unknown. 60 Vbeta and 13 Jbeta primers were used in PCR. TCRdb's copy holds only in-frame clones and misses some; the assay was immunoSEQ multiplex PCR. The data show under 45,000 clones, approximately 70% seen once. Notes on the study in general: Accurate HLA-A and HLA-B prediction from TCR beta sequences was reported for most subjects.

Germline-derived CDR1 and CDR2 are KGHSH and LQKENI. After removal of 1 base from V and 3 bases from J, the junction contained 2 bases not matched to a gene. The CDR3 length is 14 residues. This chain connects TRBV18 to TRBJ2-7, with 8 nucleotides matching TRBD1. The receptor comes from a man between 25 and 39 years old in good health and CMV-seronegative. Sequences were obtained from PBMCs. This chain's CDR3 is CASSPRGQVYEQYF. The DNA for the CDR3 is TGTGCCAGCTCACCACGGGGACAGGTCTACGAGCAGTACTTC.